Each of the 26 T cell receptor beta chains below was sequenced from the same sample in a study of Ad26.COV2.S vaccination and SARS-CoV-2 variants. Treatment given: roughly 18 received Ad26.COV2.S at low or high dose, single or two shots; 5 received placebo; per-sample allocation not given. On day 63 after the first injection, vaccine and placebo recipients gave samples. Produced via immunoSEQ multiplex PCR; TCRdb's table is partial and in-frame only. The sample includes fewer than 400,000 clones, 86% of them seen just once. This material consisted of peripheral blood, taken in a trial of Ad26.COV2.S vaccine versus placebo. The source of these receptors is a person aged 18-65 years who received the Ad26.COV2.S COVID-19 vaccine or a placebo.

This chain joins TRBV4-1 and TRBJ2-7; D possibly corresponds to TRBD2 (5 bases). Looked up from germline, CDR1 is MGHRA and CDR2 is YSYEKL. Trimming removed 1 base from V and 3 bases from J, with 13 bases in between. This CDR3 is 15 amino acids long. DNA of the CDR3: TGCGCCAGCAGCCAAGTAACAGCGGCGAGCTACGAGCAGTACTTC. Translating gives CASSQVTAASYEQYF.

V usage is TRBV12-3 or TRBV12-4 and J usage is TRBJ1-1; tentatively, D is TRBD1 (5 bases). There are 13 residues in the CDR3. The CDR3 sequence is CATGREGRTEAFF. The CDR3 nucleotides read TGTGCTACGGGCCGGGAGGGGAGGACTGAAGCTTTCTTT.

V is TRBV7-9 and J is TRBJ2-5; the D is unclear. The germline V and J ends were trimmed by 7 bases and 0 bases, with 12 bases remaining between them. CDR1 and CDR2 from the germline V gene are SEHNR and FQNEAQ (reference sequence). The CDR3 loop spans 14 amino acids. The chain's CDR3 is CASTLETYQETQYF. Here the CDR3 DNA reads TGTGCCAGCACCCTAGAGACGTACCAAGAGACCCAGTACTTC.

The V call is TRBV15, the J call TRBJ1-5, with unresolved D. The CDR3 loop spans 14 amino acids. CDR1 is LNHNV and CDR2 is YYDKDF in the germline V gene (reference sequence). V lost 8 bases and J 3 bases, leaving 14 bases between the germline ends. The CDR3 loop is CATSGSSVNQPQHF. The CDR3 DNA reads as TGTGCCACCTCTGGGAGCAGTGTCAATCAGCCCCAGCATTTT.

V gene TRBV18 combines with J gene TRBJ2-5; maybe TRBD1 (5 bases). Germline V lookup: CDR1 KGHSH, CDR2 LQKENI. The ends were cut back, 0 bases at V and 0 bases at J, with 11 bases in the middle. The CDR3 has 16 amino acids. The chain's CDR3 is CASSPPSRTHQETQYF. The CDR3 coding sequence is TGTGCCAGCTCACCACCTTCAAGGACACACCAAGAGACCCAGTACTTC.

The chain links TRBV7-9 to TRBJ1-1; a possible D gene is TRBD1 (5 bases). Germline V gives CDR1 SEHNR, CDR2 FQNEAQ (reference sequence). The V gene lost 2 bases and the J gene lost 0 bases, with 10 bases spanning the gap. This CDR3 spans 15 amino acids. CDR3 nucleotide sequence: TGTGCCAGCAGCTTAAGGGACCCCGTGAACACTGAAGCTTTCTTT. It yields the protein CASSLRDPVNTEAFF.

V usage is TRBV5-1 and J usage is TRBJ2-2; 7 bases line up with TRBD1. The V segment lost 6 bases and the J segment 0 bases; nucleotides outside the gene matches: 5. The CDR3 is made up of 15 amino acids. CDR1 and CDR2 (germline): SGHRS, YFSETQ. CDR3 loop: CASKRQGSNTGELFF. The CDR3 coding sequence is TGCGCCAGCAAGAGACAGGGATCGAACACCGGGGAGCTGTTTTTT. Full variable domain (missing parts from reference TRBV5-1 and TRBJ2-2): KAGVTQTPRYLIKTRGQQVTLSCSPISGHRSVSWYQQTPGQGLQFLFEYFSETQRNKGNFPGRFSGRQFSNSRSEMNVSTLELGDSALYLCASKRQGSNTGELFFGEGSRLTVL.

CDR3 amino acids: CASSEGAYEQYF. The DNA for the CDR3 is TGTGCCAGCAGTGAGGGAGCATACGAGCAGTACTTC. The chain uses TRBV25-1 and TRBJ2-7; possible D gene TRBD2, 5 bases. The CDR3 has 12 residues. The germline V gene has CDR1 MGHDK and CDR2 SYGVNS. The V gene lost 3 bases and the J gene lost 4 bases, with 7 bases spanning the gap.

CDR3 sequence (DNA): TGTGCCAGTAGTATTCGTCACAGGGTAACTAATGAAAAACTGTTTTTT. Translated, it gives CASSIRHRVTNEKLFF. This sequence joins TRBV19 and TRBJ1-4, with D possibly matching TRBD1 (6 bases). Germline CDR1 reads LNHDA; CDR2 reads SQIVND (reference sequence). V was cut by 3 bases and J by 1 base, with 12 bases left in between. This CDR3 has 16 residues.

The V gene is TRBV5-5, the J gene TRBJ1-3; D possibly corresponds to TRBD1 (5 bases). The CDR3 totals 16 residues. Germline V gives CDR1 SGHKS, CDR2 YYEKEE (reference sequence). V gave up 4 bases and J gave up 4 bases, with 18 bases separating them. In nucleotides, the CDR3 is TGTGCCAGCAGCCCGCCGGGGGGAACGTCAGGAAACACCATATATTTT. Translated: CASSPPGGTSGNTIYF.

The V and J genes are TRBV27 and TRBJ2-6; 8 bases fit TRBD2. CDR1 and CDR2 (germline): MNHEY, SMNVEV (reference sequence). Trimming removed 6 bases from V and 0 bases from J; junction bases left unmatched: 10. The CDR3 is 18 amino acids. The CDR3 coding sequence is TGTGCCAGCAGCAAGCTAGCGGGTTCGTACTCTGGGGCCAACGTCCTGACTTTC. Its translation: CASSKLAGSYSGANVLTF. The full variable domain, in which reference TRBV27 and TRBJ2-6 provide the parts outside the CDR3, is EAQVTQNPRYLITVTGKKLTVTCSQNMNHEYMSWYRQDPGLGLRQIYYSMNVEVTDKGDVPEGYKVSRKEKRNFPLILESPSPNQTSLYFCASSKLAGSYSGANVLTFGAGSRLTVL.

This rearrangement joins TRBV5-1 to TRBJ2-1; a possible D gene is TRBD1 (5 bases). V lost 0 bases to trimming and J lost 5 bases, with 12 bases between them. CDR3 length equals 15 residues. The germline V gene has CDR1 SGHRS and CDR2 YFSETQ. The CDR3 coding sequence is TGCGCCAGCAGCTTGGATCCAGGCAGGGACAATGAGCAGTTCTTC. Its translation: CASSLDPGRDNEQFF.

This clone was observed a single time. V usage is TRBV27 and J usage is TRBJ2-1; possible D gene TRBD1, 5 bases. V lost 2 bases to trimming and J lost 9 bases, with 17 bases between them. Germline-derived CDR1 and CDR2 are MNHEY and SMNVEV (reference sequence). The CDR3 runs 15 residues. Written as DNA, the CDR3 is TGTGCCAGCAGTTTAAAGCCAGGGTTGCATGGTGAGCAGTTCTTC. It yields the protein CASSLKPGLHGEQFF.

This clone showed up just once. This chain connects TRBV25-1 to TRBJ1-1, with D unresolved. The CDR3 is made up of 16 amino acids. Trimming removed 0 bases from V and 1 base from J, with 12 bases in between. Per germline, CDR1 MGHDK and CDR2 SYGVNS. The CDR3: CASSEYPPTKNTEAFF. In nucleotides, the CDR3 is TGTGCCAGCAGTGAATATCCCCCCACGAAGAACACTGAAGCTTTCTTT.

This chain links TRBV27 with TRBJ2-2; a weak D match, TRBD1 (5 bases). Germline CDR1 is MNHEY and CDR2 is SMNVEV (reference sequence). Trimming shortened V by 10 bases and J by 1 base, and 13 bases separated the two germline ends. The CDR3 runs to 14 residues. CDR3 sequence: CATIGARNTGELFF. The CDR3 DNA sequence: TGTGCCACCATTGGGGCAAGGAACACCGGGGAGCTGTTTTTT.

Notes on this clone: Additional DNA sequences in this sample encode the identical CDR3. The chain has TRBV5-1 and TRBJ1-2; 7 bases align to TRBD1. The CDR3 extends over 13 amino acids. The V gene end was trimmed by 4 bases and the J gene end by 6 bases; junction bases not matched to a gene: 6. CDR1 and CDR2 (germline): SGHRS, YFSETQ. In nucleotides, the CDR3 is TGCGCCAGCAGCCGCGACAGGGTGGATGGCTACACCTTC. It is translated as CASSRDRVDGYTF.

V gene TRBV4-1 combines with J gene TRBJ1-1; no clear D. With 1 base removed from V and 1 base from J, the gap between germline ends came to 10 bases. Germline V gives CDR1 MGHRA, CDR2 YSYEKL. This CDR3 is 15 amino acids long. This CDR3 is CASSQGRAANTEAFF. The DNA of the CDR3 is TGCGCCAGCAGCCAAGGGAGGGCCGCGAACACTGAAGCTTTCTTT.

As DNA, the CDR3 is TGTGCCAGCAGTTACGGACAGCCCCACTCTGGAAACACCATATATTTT. It codes for CASSYGQPHSGNTIYF. V is TRBV6-5 and J is TRBJ1-3, with D possibly matching TRBD1 (6 bases). Germline V gives CDR1 MNHEY, CDR2 SVGAGI. V lost 2 bases, J lost 0 bases, and 11 bases lay in between. This CDR3 comprises 16 residues.

This clone has a handful of counts. No DNA is shown, since the ends of the CDR3 on it are uncertain; the CDR3 is the one TCRdb lists. The rearrangement joins TRBV6-6 to TRBJ2-7; the tabulated D call, TRBD2, remains unverified against the DNA. Counting both end residues, the CDR3 totals 13 amino acids. CDR1 is MNHNY, CDR2 SVGAGI, per germline (reference sequence). CDR3 residues: CASSSSVSYEQYF.

V gene TRBV13 combines with J gene TRBJ2-6; D is unclear. Trimming pared 3 bases from V and 4 bases from J, leaving 13 bases between. CDR1 is PRHDT, CDR2 FYEKMQ, per germline (reference sequence). The CDR3 contains 16 residues. CDR3 sequence: CASSFPDWYGANVLTF. DNA for the CDR3: TGTGCCAGCAGCTTCCCCGACTGGTACGGGGCCAACGTCCTGACTTTC.

V is TRBV19 and J is TRBJ1-5; weak D call: TRBD1 (6 bases). There are 17 residues in the CDR3. The germline V gene has CDR1 LNHDA and CDR2 SQIVND (reference sequence). Trimming took off 8 bases at V and 4 bases at J, with 24 bases between the two ends. The CDR3 loop is CASRLGGWRRGNQPQHF. The CDR3 nucleotides read TGTGCCAGTCGCCTCGGAGGGTGGAGAAGGGGGAATCAGCCCCAGCATTTT.

This clone was picked up one time. DNA for the CDR3: TGTGCCAGCTCACCCTGGACAGACCAAGAGACCCAGTACTTC. Amino acid sequence: CASSPWTDQETQYF. The chain uses TRBV18 and TRBJ2-5, with TRBD1 as a possible D gene (6 bases). Trimming removed 3 bases from V and 0 bases from J, with 8 bases in between. Germline V gene lookup returns CDR1 KGHSH and CDR2 LQKENI. The CDR3 spans 14 residues.

The rearrangement uses TRBV9 and TRBJ2-1; D is uncertain. The CDR3 covers 13 residues. Germline CDR1 SGDLS, CDR2 YYNGEE. V was pared by 4 bases and J by 5 bases, with 10 bases between. The CDR3 here is CASSPQVHNEQFF. Written as DNA, the CDR3 is TGTGCCAGCAGCCCCCAGGTCCACAATGAGCAGTTCTTC.

This clone occurred a few times. The chain is built from TRBV7-2 and TRBJ1-4; the match to TRBD1 covers 8 bases. Germline loops: CDR1 SGHTA, CDR2 FQGNSA. The CDR3 is made up of 17 amino acids. J gave up 4 bases and V 4 bases, and 11 bases lay outside the gene matches. The CDR3 loop is CASSSGLGQGVNEKLFF. CDR3 in DNA: TGTGCCAGCAGCTCCGGATTAGGACAGGGAGTTAATGAAAAACTGTTTTTT.

This clone has a single count. The genes are TRBV7-9 and TRBJ2-2, with a tentative D call TRBD1 (5 bases). Germline lookup yields CDR1 SEHNR and CDR2 FQNEAQ (reference sequence). CDR3 length: 17 residues. V lost 3 bases, J lost 0 bases, and 14 bases lay in between. The CDR3 DNA is TGTGCCAGCAGCTTCACAGGTAGATTAACGAACACCGGGGAGCTGTTTTTT. Translation gives CASSFTGRLTNTGELFF.

The chain couples TRBV30 to TRBJ1-4; D remains ambiguous. The CDR3 consists of 13 residues. V was pared by 3 bases and J by 2 bases, with 7 bases between. CDR1 and CDR2 from the germline V gene are GTSNPN and SVGIG (reference sequence). In DNA, the CDR3 is TGTGCCTGGAGCGGGGTTACTAATGAAAAACTGTTTTTT. Its protein product is CAWSGVTNEKLFF.